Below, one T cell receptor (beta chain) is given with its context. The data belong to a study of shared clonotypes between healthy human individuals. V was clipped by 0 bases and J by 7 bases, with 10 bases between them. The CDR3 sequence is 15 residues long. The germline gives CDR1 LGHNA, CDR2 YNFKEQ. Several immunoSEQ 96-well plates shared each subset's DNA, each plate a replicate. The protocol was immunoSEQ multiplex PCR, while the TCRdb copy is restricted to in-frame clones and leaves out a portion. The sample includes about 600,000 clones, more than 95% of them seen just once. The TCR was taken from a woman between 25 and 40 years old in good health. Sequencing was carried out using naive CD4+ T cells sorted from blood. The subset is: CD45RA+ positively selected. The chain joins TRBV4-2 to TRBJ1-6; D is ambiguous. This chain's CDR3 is CASSQDRPGNSPLHF. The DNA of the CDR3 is TGTGCCAGCAGCCAAGATCGCCCAGGCAATTCACCCCTCCACTTT.